This T cell receptor beta chain appears in the sequencing data of a study of tumor and adjacent non-tumor tissue in lung cancer. About the study: The patients, 9 to 11 men and 4 to 6 women, were roughly 30 to 85 with stage I to III disease.

Three rounds of nested PCR, following a modified ARM-PCR protocol, produced the TCRbeta library. TCRdb fed the multiplex PCR reads into MiXCR, producing one record per CDR3 protein. Of approximately 120,000 distinct CDR3 sequences detected, over 55% appear once; the ten largest clones hold roughly 19%. No cell sorting was done before RNA was extracted from the tissue. More than 3 cm separated this lung sample from the edge of the tumor. Germline CDR1 MNHNS, CDR2 SASEGT. The CDR3 extends over 13 amino acids. General study findings and limits: In normal lung, the top 100 clones were significantly more dominant than in tumor. Significantly higher TCR diversity was found in tumor than normal lung. Patients with more diverse tumor TCRs had worse survival.

With respect to this clonotype: Its antigen is not identified. Because it lacks the conserved phenylalanine or tryptophan at the end, this CDR3 is likely a read error.

The clonotype was recovered from a man in his fifties or sixties with non-small cell lung cancer. Sequencing was carried out using distant non-tumor lung tissue. The rearrangement joins TRBV6-1 to TRBJ2-7, with a weak D call TRBD2 (6 bases). CDR3 bases: TGTGTCAGCATGCGGGACGGAGGGAGCGAGCAGTACTGC. It specifies CVSMRDGGSEQYC.